This T cell receptor (beta chain) is drawn from a study of shared clonotypes between healthy human individuals. Measured with immunoSEQ multiplex PCR; TCRdb has only the in-frame clones, and not every one. Among under 2.5 million clones listed, around 92% were seen once. Germline V gene sequence: CDR1 LNHNV, CDR2 YYDKDF (reference sequence). This CDR3 is 15 amino acids long. The ends were cut back, 4 bases at V and 4 bases at J, with 17 bases in the middle. The clonotype comes from a man between 18 and 29 years old in good health. Some clones in this sample may be carry-over from other donors' samples. Source material: naive CD4+ T cells from PBMCs. As for subset: CD45RA+ positively selected. This chain uses TRBV15 with TRBJ2-7; a possible D gene is TRBD2 (5 bases). The CDR3 sequence: CATSTKAGYEYEQYF. CDR3 nucleotides: TGTGCCACCAGCACCAAGGCGGGCTATGAATACGAGCAGTACTTC.